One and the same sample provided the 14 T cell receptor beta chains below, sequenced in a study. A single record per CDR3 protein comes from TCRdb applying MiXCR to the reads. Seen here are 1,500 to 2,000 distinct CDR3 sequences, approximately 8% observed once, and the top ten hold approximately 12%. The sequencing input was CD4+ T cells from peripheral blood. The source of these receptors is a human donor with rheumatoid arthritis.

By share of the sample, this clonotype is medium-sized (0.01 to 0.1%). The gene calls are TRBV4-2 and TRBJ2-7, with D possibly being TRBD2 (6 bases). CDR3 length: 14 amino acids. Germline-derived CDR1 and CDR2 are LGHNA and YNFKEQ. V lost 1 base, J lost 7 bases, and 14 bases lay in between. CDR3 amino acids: CASSQAPSGTEQYF. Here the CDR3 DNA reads TGTGCCAGCAGCCAAGCCCCGTCCGGGACTGAGCAGTACTTC.

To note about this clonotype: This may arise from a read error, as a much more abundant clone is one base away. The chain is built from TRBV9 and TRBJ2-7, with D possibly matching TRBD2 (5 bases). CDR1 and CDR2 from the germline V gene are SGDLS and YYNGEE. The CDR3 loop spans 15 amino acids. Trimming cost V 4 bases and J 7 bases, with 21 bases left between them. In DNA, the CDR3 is TGTGCCAGCAGCCCGAGGGAAGCGGAGGCGGGTGAGCAGTACTTC. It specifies CASSPREAEAGEQYF.

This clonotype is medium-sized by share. This chain's CDR3 is CSARETGGETQYF. Here the CDR3 DNA reads TGCAGTGCTAGAGAAACGGGAGGAGAGACCCAGTACTTC. The chain joins TRBV20-1 to TRBJ2-5; 7 bases map to TRBD2. V was pared by 0 bases and J by 4 bases, with 2 bases of the junction left unmatched. This CDR3 has 13 residues. Germline V lookup: CDR1 DFQATT, CDR2 SNEGSKA (reference sequence).

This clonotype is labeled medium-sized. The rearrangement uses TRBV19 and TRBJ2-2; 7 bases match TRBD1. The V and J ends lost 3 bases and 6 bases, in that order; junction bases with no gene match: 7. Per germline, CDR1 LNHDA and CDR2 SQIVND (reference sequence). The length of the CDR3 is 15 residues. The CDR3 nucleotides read TGTGCCAGTAGTATGGGACAGTTTGTATCCGGGGAGCTGTTTTTT. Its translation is CASSMGQFVSGELFF.

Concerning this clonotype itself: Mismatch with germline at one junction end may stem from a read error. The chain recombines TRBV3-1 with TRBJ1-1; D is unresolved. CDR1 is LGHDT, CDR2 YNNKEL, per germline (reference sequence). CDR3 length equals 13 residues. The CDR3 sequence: CATSPPYNTEAFF. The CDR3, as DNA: TGTGCCACCAGCCCCCCGTACAACACTGAAGCTTTCTTT.

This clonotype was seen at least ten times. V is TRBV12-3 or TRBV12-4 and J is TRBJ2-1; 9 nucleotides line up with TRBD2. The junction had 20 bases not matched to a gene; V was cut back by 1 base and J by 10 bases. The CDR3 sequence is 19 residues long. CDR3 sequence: CASSLDPLLRRGRANEQFF. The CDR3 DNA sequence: TGTGCCAGCAGTTTAGATCCCCTCTTAAGGCGCGGGAGGGCCAACGAGCAGTTCTTC.

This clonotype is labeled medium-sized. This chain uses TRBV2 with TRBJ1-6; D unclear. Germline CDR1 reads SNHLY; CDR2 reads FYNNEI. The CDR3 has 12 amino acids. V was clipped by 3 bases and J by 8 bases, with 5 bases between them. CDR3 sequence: CASSERDSPLHF. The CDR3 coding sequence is TGTGCCAGCAGTGAGAGAGATTCACCCCTCCACTTT.

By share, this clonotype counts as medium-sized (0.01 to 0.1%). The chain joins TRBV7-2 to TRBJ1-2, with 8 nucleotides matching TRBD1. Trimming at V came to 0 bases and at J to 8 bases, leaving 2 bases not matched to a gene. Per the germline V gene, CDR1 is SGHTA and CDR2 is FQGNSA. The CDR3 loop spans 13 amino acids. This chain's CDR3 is CASSLAGTGGYTF. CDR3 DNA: TGTGCCAGCAGCTTAGCAGGGACAGGAGGCTACACCTTC.

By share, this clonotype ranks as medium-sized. This chain's CDR3 is CASSISGNQPQHF. The CDR3 coding sequence is TGTGCCAGTAGTATATCAGGGAATCAGCCCCAGCATTTT. V gene TRBV19 combines with J gene TRBJ1-5; maybe TRBD1 (5 bases). CDR3 size: 13 residues. Germline CDR1 is LNHDA and CDR2 is SQIVND (reference sequence). V was pared by 2 bases and J by 4 bases, with 6 bases between.

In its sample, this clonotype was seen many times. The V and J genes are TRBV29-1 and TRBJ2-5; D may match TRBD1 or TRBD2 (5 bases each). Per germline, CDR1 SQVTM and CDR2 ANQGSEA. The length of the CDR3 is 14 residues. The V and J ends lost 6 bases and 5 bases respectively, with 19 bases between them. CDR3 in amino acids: CSVNTGTKKETQYF. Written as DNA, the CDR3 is TGCAGCGTAAATACCGGGACGAAAAAGGAGACCCAGTACTTC. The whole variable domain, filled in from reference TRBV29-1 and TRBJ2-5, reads SAVISQKPSRDICQRGTSLTIQCQVDSQVTMMFWYRQQPGQSLTLIATANQGSEATYESGFVIDKFPISRPNLTFSTLTVSNMSPEDSSIYLCSVNTGTKKETQYFGPGTRLLVL.

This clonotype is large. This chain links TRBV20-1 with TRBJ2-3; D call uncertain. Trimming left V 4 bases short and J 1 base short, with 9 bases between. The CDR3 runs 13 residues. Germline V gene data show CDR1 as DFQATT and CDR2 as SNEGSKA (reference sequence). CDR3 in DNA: TGCAGTGCTACAGTCCCGGGCACAGATACGCAGTATTTT. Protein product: CSATVPGTDTQYF.

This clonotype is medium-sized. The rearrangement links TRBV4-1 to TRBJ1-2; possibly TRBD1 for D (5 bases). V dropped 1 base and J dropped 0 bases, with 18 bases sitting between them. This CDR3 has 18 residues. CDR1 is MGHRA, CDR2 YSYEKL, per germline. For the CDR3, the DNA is TGCGCCAGCAGCCAAGCTTCCAGGGTGGGGGATTCTAACTATGGCTACACCTTC. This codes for CASSQASRVGDSNYGYTF.

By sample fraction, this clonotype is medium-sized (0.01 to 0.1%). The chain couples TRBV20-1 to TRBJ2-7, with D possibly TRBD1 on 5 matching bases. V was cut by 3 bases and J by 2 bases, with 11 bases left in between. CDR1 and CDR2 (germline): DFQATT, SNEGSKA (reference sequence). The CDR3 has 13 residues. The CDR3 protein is CSASGDSPYEQYF. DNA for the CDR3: TGCAGTGCTAGTGGAGACAGTCCCTACGAGCAGTACTTC.

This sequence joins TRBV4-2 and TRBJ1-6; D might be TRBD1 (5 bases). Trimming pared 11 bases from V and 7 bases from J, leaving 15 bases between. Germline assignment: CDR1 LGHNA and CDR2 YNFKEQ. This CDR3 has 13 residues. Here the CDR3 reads CAGARELNSPLHF. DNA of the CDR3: TGTGCCGGGGCTCGGGAGCTAAATTCACCCCTCCACTTT.